This TCR beta chain was found in a study of blood T cell repertoires in COVID-19. The trim removed 5 bases at V and 8 bases at J, leaving 4 bases unmatched. In germline, CDR1 is SEHNR, CDR2 FQNEAQ (reference sequence). The CDR3 spans 12 residues. Produced via immunoSEQ multiplex PCR; TCRdb's table is partial and in-frame only. Of about 430,000 clones listed, 80% to 90% were seen once; the top ten hold around 1.1%. Individuals aged about 18 to 89 years were recruited from fewer than 30 US areas. Sequenced: PBMCs or T cells enriched from blood (not recorded which). This clonotype was sampled from a man aged 25 to 45 who had recovered from COVID-19. V usage is TRBV7-9 and J usage is TRBJ2-5, with 8 bases fitting TRBD1. CDR3 protein: CASSQDRVTQYF. As DNA, the CDR3 is TGTGCCAGCAGCCAGGACAGGGTAACCCAGTACTTC.